One and the same sample provided the 23 T cell receptor beta chains below, sequenced in a study of CD4+ T cells in melanoma. Repertoires were generated with immunoSEQ multiplex PCR, while TCRdb's copy carries only in-frame clones and drops some. The sample yields 15,000 or so clones, approximately 80% seen once. The sample taken for sequencing was cells from a culture (not recorded whether cultured in vitro). The receptors here all came from a human donor with melanoma.

This chain links TRBV2 with TRBJ1-5; no firm D call. CDR3 length equals 13 residues. CDR1 and CDR2 (germline): SNHLY, FYNNEI. V lost 5 bases to trimming and J lost 9 bases, with 14 bases between them. The CDR3 bases are TGTGCCAGCAGTTGGAGCGGAGGAGGGCCCCAGCATTTT. Its protein is CASSWSGGGPQHF.

J is TRBJ1-2 and V is TRBV7-2, with TRBD1 matching over 12 bases. This CDR3 has 15 residues. Germline-derived CDR1 and CDR2 are SGHTA and FQGNSA. Trimming at V came to 2 bases and at J to 7 bases, leaving 5 bases not matched to a gene. CDR3 bases: TGTGCCAGCAGCTTACTGGGACAGGGGGCAGGTGGCTACACCTTC. This gives the protein CASSLLGQGAGGYTF.

V and J are TRBV9 and TRBJ2-1; weak D call: TRBD1 (5 bases). This CDR3 has 19 amino acids. V was pared by 4 bases and J by 0 bases, with 23 bases between. The germline gives CDR1 SGDLS, CDR2 YYNGEE. CDR3 sequence reads: CASSIHRQGRGRSYNEQFF. The CDR3 nucleotides are TGTGCCAGCAGCATACACCGTCAGGGTCGTGGTCGCTCCTACAATGAGCAGTTCTTC.

V and J are TRBV15 and TRBJ2-4; D gene ambiguous. CDR1 LNHNV and CDR2 YYDKDF come from the germline V gene (reference sequence). The CDR3 runs to 14 residues. V lost 8 bases and J 5 bases, leaving 16 bases between the germline ends. CDR3 sequence (DNA): TGTGCCACCGCGAAGTCTTTAAACCAAAACATTCAGTACTTC. Translated: CATAKSLNQNIQYF.

The J gene is TRBJ1-3, the V gene TRBV6-4; D gene unclear. The CDR3 extends over 15 amino acids. Trimming cost V 2 bases and J 0 bases, with 8 bases left between them. Germline V gene lookup returns CDR1 MRHNA and CDR2 SNTAGT. The CDR3: CASSDGVSSGNTIYF. CDR3 nucleotides: TGTGCCAGCAGTGACGGGGTTAGCTCTGGAAACACCATATATTTT.

V is TRBV6-1 and J is TRBJ1-2, with D hard to call. V dropped 7 bases and J dropped 4 bases, with 19 bases sitting between them. CDR1 is MNHNS, CDR2 SASEGT, per germline. This CDR3 region has 15 residues. In DNA, the CDR3 is TGTGCCAGCAACCTTTGGGTTGGAGGCACCTATGGCTACACCTTC. Its protein is CASNLWVGGTYGYTF.

V usage is TRBV10-3 and J usage is TRBJ2-7; 10 nucleotides line up with TRBD1. J lost 7 bases, V lost 7 bases, and 10 bases had no gene match. The CDR3 consists of 14 residues. Germline lookup yields CDR1 ENHRY and CDR2 SYGVKD. The DNA for the CDR3 is TGTGCCATCATGCGGACAGGGGGTTCGGGGGAGCAGTACTTC. Amino acids: CAIMRTGGSGEQYF.

The rearrangement links TRBV18 to TRBJ2-2; D is uncertain. The CDR3 has 14 amino acids. The germline CDR1 and CDR2 sequences are KGHSH and LQKENI. The ends were cut back, 1 base at V and 6 bases at J, with 9 bases in the middle. The CDR3 DNA reads as TGTGCCAGCTCACCACTAACGGATTCCGGGGAGCTGTTTTTT. Translating it yields CASSPLTDSGELFF. Complete variable domain (other parts from reference TRBV18 and TRBJ2-2): NAGVMQNPRHLVRRRGQEARLRCSPMKGHSHVYWYRQLPEEGLKFMVYLQKENIIDESGMPKERFSAEFPKEGPSILRIQQVVRGDSAAYFCASSPLTDSGELFFGEGSRLTVL.

The chain recombines TRBV9 with TRBJ1-1; possible D gene TRBD1, 5 bases. The CDR3 contains 14 residues. CDR1 and CDR2 (germline): SGDLS, YYNGEE. V shed 2 bases and J shed 0 bases, with 8 bases lying between them. CDR3 sequence (DNA): TGTGCCAGCAGCGTGGGGACCCTGAACACTGAAGCTTTCTTT. Protein sequence: CASSVGTLNTEAFF.

V is TRBV5-1 and J is TRBJ2-7, with unresolved D. This CDR3 is built from 14 residues. The V gene's germline CDR1 is SGHRS and CDR2 YFSETQ. The V end lost 0 bases, the J end lost 2 bases, and 9 bases lay between the germline ends. The CDR3 DNA reads as TGCGCCAGCAGCTTGGAACAGCGTGCCTACGAGCAGTACTTC. It is translated as CASSLEQRAYEQYF.

The gene calls are TRBV9 and TRBJ1-2; weak D call: TRBD1 (5 bases). The CDR3 is 13 residues long. Per germline, CDR1 SGDLS and CDR2 YYNGEE. V shed 6 bases and J shed 8 bases, with 17 bases lying between them. CDR3 sequence reads: CASTHLRGGGYTF. CDR3 in DNA: TGTGCCAGCACGCACCTCCGGGGGGGAGGCTACACCTTC.

The V call is TRBV4-1, the J call TRBJ1-6; tentative D call: TRBD1 (5 bases). This CDR3 region has 17 residues. The germline V and J ends were trimmed by 0 bases and 4 bases, with 13 bases remaining between them. The germline gives CDR1 MGHRA, CDR2 YSYEKL. The CDR3: CASSQEQGPGYNSPLHF. CDR3 bases: TGCGCCAGCAGCCAAGAGCAGGGACCGGGTTATAATTCACCCCTCCACTTT.

The J gene is TRBJ2-5, the V gene TRBV28; no clear D. This CDR3 comprises 17 residues. Germline V gene data show CDR1 as MDHEN and CDR2 as SYDVKM. V dropped 2 bases and J dropped 2 bases, with 18 bases sitting between them. The CDR3 bases are TGTGCCAGCAGTTTACCCGACGGCGTCGCCCTACAAGAGACCCAGTACTTC. Translation gives CASSLPDGVALQETQYF.

The chain couples TRBV7-6 to TRBJ1-3, with 7 positions matching TRBD1. CDR3 length: 16 amino acids. From germline, CDR1 is SGHVS and CDR2 FNYEAQ. After removal of 4 bases from V and 3 bases from J, the junction contained 9 bases not matched to a gene. CDR3 in DNA: TGTGCCAGCAGCTGGGGACAGCATCTCTTTGGAAACACCATATATTTT. Encoded protein: CASSWGQHLFGNTIYF.

This clone was seen only a few times. The J gene is TRBJ1-6, the V gene TRBV11-2; 10 positions agree with TRBD1. The length of the CDR3 is 15 residues. CDR1 is SGHAT and CDR2 is FQNNGV in the germline V gene. V gave up 1 base and J gave up 9 bases; unmatched junction bases: 3. The CDR3, as DNA: TGTGCCAGCAGCTTAGGGACAGGGGGGCCTTCACCCCTCCACTTT. Protein sequence: CASSLGTGGPSPLHF.

The chain couples TRBV30 to TRBJ1-5; 7 positions match TRBD1. V was pared by 3 bases and J by 7 bases, with 6 bases of the junction left unmatched. CDR1 is GTSNPN, CDR2 SVGIG, per germline (reference sequence). The CDR3 runs to 13 residues. CDR3 nucleotide sequence: TGTGCCTGGAGCCGGGACAGCGGGCAGCCCCAGCATTTT. Its translation: CAWSRDSGQPQHF.

This chain joins TRBV11-2 and TRBJ1-6; 7 bases fit TRBD1. Germline V lookup: CDR1 SGHAT, CDR2 FQNNGV. CDR3 length: 16 residues. V dropped 3 bases and J dropped 7; count of bases not matched to a gene: 9. The DNA for the CDR3 is TGTGCCAGCAGCTTGGTCTACAGGGGACTCAATTCACCCCTCCACTTT. It specifies CASSLVYRGLNSPLHF.

V and J are TRBV7-6 and TRBJ2-1; TRBD2 matches 9 bases. CDR3 length: 13 amino acids. The V and J ends lost 8 bases and 9 bases, in that order; junction bases with no gene match: 8. The germline V gene has CDR1 SGHVS and CDR2 FNYEAQ. Here the CDR3 reads CASAGGAKGEQFF. The CDR3, as DNA: TGTGCCAGCGCGGGGGGGGCGAAAGGTGAGCAGTTCTTC.

The rearrangement joins TRBV4-2 to TRBJ2-1; 10 positions agree with TRBD1. Losses at the gene ends were 4 bases for V and 7 bases for J; bases not matched to a gene: 13. This CDR3 spans 17 amino acids. Germline V gene data show CDR1 as LGHNA and CDR2 as YNFKEQ. CDR3 in amino acids: CASSRRQGQGVRNEQFF. The CDR3 nucleotides are TGTGCCAGCAGCCGAAGGCAAGGACAGGGGGTTAGGAATGAGCAGTTCTTC.

The chain combines TRBV5-6 with TRBJ1-2; TRBD1 matches 7 bases. After removal of 4 bases from V and 5 bases from J, the junction contained 11 bases not matched to a gene. Germline loops: CDR1 SGHDT, CDR2 YYEEEE. The CDR3 runs to 15 residues. The CDR3 here is CASSTDREPRYGYTF. The CDR3 DNA follows: TGTGCCAGCAGCACAGACAGGGAGCCGCGGTATGGCTACACCTTC. The full variable domain, completed using reference TRBV5-6 and TRBJ1-2, is DAGVTQSPTHLIKTRGQQVTLRCSPKSGHDTVSWYQQALGQGPQFIFQYYEEEERQRGNFPDRFSGHQFPNYSSELNVNALLLGDSALYLCASSTDREPRYGYTFGSGTRLTVV.

This chain connects TRBV6-1 to TRBJ1-3, with D uncertain. V lost 8 bases and J lost 1, with 9 bases in between. CDR1 is MNHNS, CDR2 SASEGT, per germline. This CDR3 has 13 amino acids. The chain's CDR3 is CASVLGSGNTIYF. DNA of the CDR3: TGTGCCAGCGTTCTGGGATCTGGAAACACCATATATTTT.

The chain joins TRBV6-5 to TRBJ2-2, with a weak D call TRBD1 (5 bases). The CDR3 is 15 amino acids. The V gene lost 2 bases and the J gene lost 5 bases, with 12 bases spanning the gap. Looked up from germline, CDR1 is MNHEY and CDR2 is SVGAGI. DNA for the CDR3: TGTGCCAGCAGTTACGGAGCAGGGTGGACCGGGGAGCTGTTTTTT. Amino acid sequence: CASSYGAGWTGELFF.

The chain combines TRBV5-1 with TRBJ2-5; D could derive from TRBD1 or TRBD2 (7 bases each). CDR3 length: 14 residues. Looked up from germline, CDR1 is SGHRS and CDR2 is YFSETQ. V lost 4 bases and J 5 bases, leaving 15 bases between the germline ends. The CDR3 nucleotides are TGCGCCAGCAGCCCGGTTCAGGGGGGGGAGACCCAGTACTTC. It encodes CASSPVQGGETQYF. The variable domain in full, completed from reference TRBV5-1 and TRBJ2-5, reads KAGVTQTPRYLIKTRGQQVTLSCSPISGHRSVSWYQQTPGQGLQFLFEYFSETQRNKGNFPGRFSGRQFSNSRSEMNVSTLELGDSALYLCASSPVQGGETQYFGPGTRLLVL.